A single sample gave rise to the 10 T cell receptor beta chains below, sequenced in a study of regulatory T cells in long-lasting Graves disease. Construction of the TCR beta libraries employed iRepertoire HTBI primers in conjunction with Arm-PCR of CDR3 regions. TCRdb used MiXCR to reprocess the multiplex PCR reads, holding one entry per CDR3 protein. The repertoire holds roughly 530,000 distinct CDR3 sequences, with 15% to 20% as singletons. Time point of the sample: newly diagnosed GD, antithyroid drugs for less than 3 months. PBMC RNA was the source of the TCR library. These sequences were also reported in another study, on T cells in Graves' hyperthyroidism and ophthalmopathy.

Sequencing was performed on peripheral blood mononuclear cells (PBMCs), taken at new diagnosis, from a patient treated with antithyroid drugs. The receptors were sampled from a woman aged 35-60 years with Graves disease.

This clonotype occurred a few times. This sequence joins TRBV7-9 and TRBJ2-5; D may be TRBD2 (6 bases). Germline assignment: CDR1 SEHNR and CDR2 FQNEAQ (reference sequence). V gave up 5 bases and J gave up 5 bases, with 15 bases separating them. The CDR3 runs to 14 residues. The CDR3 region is CASSPGGLAETQYF. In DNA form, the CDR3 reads TGTGCCAGCAGCCCCGGGGGATTAGCGGAGACCCAGTACTTC.

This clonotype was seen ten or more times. Here the CDR3 reads CASSASGSNYEQYF. CDR3 in DNA: TGTGCCAGCAGCGCCTCCGGGTCGAACTACGAGCAGTACTTC. This chain connects TRBV9 to TRBJ2-7; unclear D gene. Trimming left V 3 bases short and J 3 bases short, with 13 bases between. There are 14 residues in the CDR3. Germline CDR1 is SGDLS and CDR2 is YYNGEE.

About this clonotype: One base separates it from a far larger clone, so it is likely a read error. The CDR3 sequence: CASSARDERYGYTF. The CDR3 DNA reads as TGTGCCAGCAGCGCCCGGGACGAGAGATATGGCTACACCTTC. The chain couples TRBV13 to TRBJ1-2; D may be TRBD1 (5 bases). The CDR3 covers 14 residues. Germline CDR1 PRHDT, CDR2 FYEKMQ (reference sequence). Between the trimmed V and J ends, which lost 5 bases and 5 bases, there was a span of 15 bases.

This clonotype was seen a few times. The CDR3 nucleotides are TGCGCCAGCAGCCAGCTACAGGGAACTAATGAAAAACTGTTTTTT. Residues: CASSQLQGTNEKLFF. The chain is built from TRBV4-1 and TRBJ1-4; tentative D call: TRBD1 (6 bases). The CDR3 runs 15 residues. CDR1 and CDR2 from the germline V gene are MGHRA and YSYEKL. The V and J ends lost 3 bases and 1 base respectively, with 9 bases between them.

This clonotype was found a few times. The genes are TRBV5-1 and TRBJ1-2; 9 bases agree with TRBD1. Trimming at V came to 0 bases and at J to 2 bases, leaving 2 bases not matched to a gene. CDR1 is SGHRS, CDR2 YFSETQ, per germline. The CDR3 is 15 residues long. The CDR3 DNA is TGCGCCAGCAGCTTGGCGGGACAGGGCAACTATGGCTACACCTTC. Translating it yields CASSLAGQGNYGYTF.

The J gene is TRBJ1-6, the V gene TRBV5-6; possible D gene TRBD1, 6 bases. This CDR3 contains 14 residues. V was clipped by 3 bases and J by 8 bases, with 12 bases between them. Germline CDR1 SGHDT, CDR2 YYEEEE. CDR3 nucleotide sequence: TGTGCCAGCAGCTCTTACAGGGCTTATTCACCCCTCCACTTT. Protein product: CASSSYRAYSPLHF.

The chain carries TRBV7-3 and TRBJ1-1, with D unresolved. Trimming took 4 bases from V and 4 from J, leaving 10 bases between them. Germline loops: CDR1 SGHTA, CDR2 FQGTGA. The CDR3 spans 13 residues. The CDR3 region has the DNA TGTGCCAGCAGCTCAGGAAGTAGCACTGAAGCTTTCTTT. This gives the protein CASSSGSSTEAFF.

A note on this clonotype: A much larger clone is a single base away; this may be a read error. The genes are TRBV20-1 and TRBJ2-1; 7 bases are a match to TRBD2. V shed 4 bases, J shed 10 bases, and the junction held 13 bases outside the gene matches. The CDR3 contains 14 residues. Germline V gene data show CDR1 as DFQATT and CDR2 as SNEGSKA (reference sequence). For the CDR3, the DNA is TGCAGTGCTAAGCGGGGCGGTATAGGGTACGAGCAGTTCTTC. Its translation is CSAKRGGIGYEQFF.

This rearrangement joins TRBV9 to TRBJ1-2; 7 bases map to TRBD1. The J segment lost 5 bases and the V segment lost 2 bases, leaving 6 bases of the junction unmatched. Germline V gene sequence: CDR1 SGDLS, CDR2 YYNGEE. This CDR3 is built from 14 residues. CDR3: CASSVGTVLYGYTF. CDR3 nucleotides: TGTGCCAGCAGCGTTGGGACAGTTTTATATGGCTACACCTTC. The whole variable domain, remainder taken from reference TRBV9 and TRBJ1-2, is DSGVTQTPKHLITATGQRVTLRCSPRSGDLSVYWYQQSLDQGLQFLIQYYNGEERAKGNILERFSAQQFPDLHSELNLSSLELGDSALYFCASSVGTVLYGYTFGSGTRLTVV.

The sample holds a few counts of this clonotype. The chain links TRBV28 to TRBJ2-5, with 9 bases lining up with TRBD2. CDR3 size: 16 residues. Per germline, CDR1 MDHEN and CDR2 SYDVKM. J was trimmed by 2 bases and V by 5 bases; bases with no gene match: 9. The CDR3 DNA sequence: TGTGCCAGCAGTCATCTTTTAGCGGGGGTACAAGAGACCCAGTACTTC. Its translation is CASSHLLAGVQETQYF.